These 5 T cell receptor beta chains came from one sample sequenced in a study of breast tumors, draining lymph nodes, adjacent tissues. MiXCR, applied by TCRdb to the multiplex PCR reads, yields one record per CDR3 protein. This table holds 60,000 to 65,000 distinct CDR3 sequences, around 60% found once. Sequencing used breast tumor tissue. The receptors derive from a female donor with breast cancer. Some clones in this sample may be carry-over from other donors' samples.

This clonotype was counted at least ten times. V and J are TRBV18 and TRBJ1-5; D might be TRBD1 (5 bases). Trimming cost V 3 bases and J 0 bases, with 12 bases left between them. There are 16 residues in the CDR3. Germline CDR1 is KGHSH and CDR2 is LQKENI. CDR3: CASSPGHNPSNQPQHF. Here the CDR3 DNA reads TGTGCCAGCTCACCTGGACACAATCCTAGCAATCAGCCCCAGCATTTT.

The chain carries TRBV20-1 and TRBJ2-7; TRBD2 agrees at 7 bases. V trimming: 3 bases; J trimming: 0 bases; junction bases outside the gene matches: 11. In germline, CDR1 is DFQATT, CDR2 SNEGSKA (reference sequence). This CDR3 spans 16 amino acids. CDR3 sequence reads: CSASRVGGSVSYEQYF. CDR3 DNA: TGCAGTGCTAGTCGAGTCGGGGGGAGCGTCTCCTACGAGCAGTACTTC.

This clonotype was seen ten or more times. Here the CDR3 reads CSVEDRDPYGYTF. CDR3 bases: TGCAGCGTTGAGGACAGGGACCCCTATGGCTACACCTTC. V usage is TRBV29-1 and J usage is TRBJ1-2, with 8 nucleotides matching TRBD1. This CDR3 has 13 amino acids. With V trimmed by 3 bases and J by 4 bases, 4 bases remained unmatched. Per germline, CDR1 SQVTM and CDR2 ANQGSEA. Full variable domain (remainder filled in from reference TRBV29-1 and TRBJ1-2): SAVISQKPSRDICQRGTSLTIQCQVDSQVTMMFWYRQQPGQSLTLIATANQGSEATYESGFVIDKFPISRPNLTFSTLTVSNMSPEDSSIYLCSVEDRDPYGYTFGSGTRLTVV.

There are many counts of this clonotype. This may arise from a read error, as a much more abundant clone is one base away. The conserved closing phenylalanine or tryptophan is absent in this CDR3, likely reflecting a read error. V and J are TRBV20-1 and TRBJ2-1; D is uncertain. This CDR3 is 10 amino acids long. Germline V gene data show CDR1 as DFQATT and CDR2 as SNEGSKA (reference sequence). The V gene lost 2 bases and the J gene lost 8 bases, with 4 bases spanning the gap. The CDR3 DNA is TGCAGTGCTAGAAGGGATGAGCAGTTCTCC. Translated, it gives CSARRDEQFS.

This chain links TRBV9 with TRBJ2-3; no firm D call. The germline V gene encodes CDR1 SGDLS and CDR2 YYNGEE. The length of the CDR3 is 21 residues. Trimming removed 6 bases from V and 0 bases from J, with 32 bases in between. CDR3 in amino acids: CASTPVFVLGLQAVSTDTQYF. The DNA for the CDR3 is TGTGCCAGCACACCGGTTTTTGTCCTGGGCCTCCAGGCTGTGAGCACAGATACGCAGTATTTT.